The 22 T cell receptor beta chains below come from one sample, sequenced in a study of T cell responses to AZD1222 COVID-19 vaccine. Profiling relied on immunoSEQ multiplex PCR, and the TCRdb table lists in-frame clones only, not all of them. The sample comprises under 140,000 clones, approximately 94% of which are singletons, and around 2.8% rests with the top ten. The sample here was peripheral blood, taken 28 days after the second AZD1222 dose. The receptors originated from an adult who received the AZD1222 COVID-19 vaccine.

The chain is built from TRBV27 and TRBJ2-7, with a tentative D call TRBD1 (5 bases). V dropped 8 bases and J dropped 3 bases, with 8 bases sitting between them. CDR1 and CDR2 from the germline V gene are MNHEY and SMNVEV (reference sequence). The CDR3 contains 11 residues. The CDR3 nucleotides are TGTGCCAGCGACAGATACTACGAGCAGTACTTC. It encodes CASDRYYEQYF.

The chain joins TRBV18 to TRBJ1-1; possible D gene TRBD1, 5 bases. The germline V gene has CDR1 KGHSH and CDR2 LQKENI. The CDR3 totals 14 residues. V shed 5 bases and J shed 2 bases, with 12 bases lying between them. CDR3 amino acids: CASSALTANTEAFF. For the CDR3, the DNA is TGTGCCAGCTCAGCATTGACAGCTAACACTGAAGCTTTCTTT.

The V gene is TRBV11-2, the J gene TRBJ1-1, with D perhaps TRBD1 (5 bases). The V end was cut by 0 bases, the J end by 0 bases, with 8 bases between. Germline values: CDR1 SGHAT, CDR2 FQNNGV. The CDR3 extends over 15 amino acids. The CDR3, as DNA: TGTGCCAGCAGCTTAGACGGACAATTGAACACTGAAGCTTTCTTT. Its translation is CASSLDGQLNTEAFF.

The CDR3 DNA is TGTGCCAGCAGCATGAGGGACAGGGGAGGTGCTGGAAACACCATATATTTT. Its protein product is CASSMRDRGGAGNTIYF. The genes are TRBV27 and TRBJ1-3; 10 bases fit TRBD1. Germline CDR1 MNHEY, CDR2 SMNVEV (reference sequence). The ends lost 6 bases at V and 2 bases at J; junction bases unmatched: 10. This CDR3 spans 17 amino acids.

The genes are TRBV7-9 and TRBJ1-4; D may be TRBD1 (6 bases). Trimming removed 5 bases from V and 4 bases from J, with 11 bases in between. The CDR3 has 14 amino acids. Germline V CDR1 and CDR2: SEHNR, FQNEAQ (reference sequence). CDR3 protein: CASSPGQINEKLFF. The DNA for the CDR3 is TGTGCCAGCAGCCCAGGACAGATTAATGAAAAACTGTTTTTT.

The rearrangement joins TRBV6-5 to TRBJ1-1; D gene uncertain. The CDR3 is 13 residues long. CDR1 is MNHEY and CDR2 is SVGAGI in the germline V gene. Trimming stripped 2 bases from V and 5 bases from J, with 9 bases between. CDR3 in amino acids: CASSYQEGTEAFF. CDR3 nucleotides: TGTGCCAGCAGTTACCAAGAGGGAACTGAAGCTTTCTTT.

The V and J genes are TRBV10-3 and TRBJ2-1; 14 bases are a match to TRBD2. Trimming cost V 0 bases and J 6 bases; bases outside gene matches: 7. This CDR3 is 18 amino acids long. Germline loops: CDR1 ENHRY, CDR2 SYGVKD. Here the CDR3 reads CAISESAGTSGSGNEQFF. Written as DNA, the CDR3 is TGTGCCATCAGTGAGTCGGCCGGGACTAGCGGGAGTGGCAATGAGCAGTTCTTC.

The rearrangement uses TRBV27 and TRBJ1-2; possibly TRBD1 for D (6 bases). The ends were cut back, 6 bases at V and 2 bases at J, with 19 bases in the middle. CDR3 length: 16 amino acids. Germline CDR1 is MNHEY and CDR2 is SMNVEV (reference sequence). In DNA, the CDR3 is TGTGCCAGCAGCCACCCCCCAGGGGATAGGAACTATGGCTACACCTTC. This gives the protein CASSHPPGDRNYGYTF.

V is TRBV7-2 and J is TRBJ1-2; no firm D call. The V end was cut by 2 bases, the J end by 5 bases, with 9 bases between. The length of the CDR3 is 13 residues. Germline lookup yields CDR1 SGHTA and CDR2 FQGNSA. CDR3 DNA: TGTGCCAGCAGCTTATATCGGCAATATGGCTACACCTTC. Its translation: CASSLYRQYGYTF.

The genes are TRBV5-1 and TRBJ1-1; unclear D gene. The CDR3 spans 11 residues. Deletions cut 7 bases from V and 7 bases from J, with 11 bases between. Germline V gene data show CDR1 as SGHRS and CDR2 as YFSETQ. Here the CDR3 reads CASEEHNEAFF. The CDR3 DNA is TGCGCCAGCGAAGAACATAATGAAGCTTTCTTT.

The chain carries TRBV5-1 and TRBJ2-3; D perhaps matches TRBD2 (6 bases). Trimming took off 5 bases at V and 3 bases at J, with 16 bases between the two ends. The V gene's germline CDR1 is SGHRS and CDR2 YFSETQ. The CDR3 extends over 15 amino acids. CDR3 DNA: TGCGCCAGCAGGGGGATAGCGGTAAATACAGATACGCAGTATTTT. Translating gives CASRGIAVNTDTQYF.

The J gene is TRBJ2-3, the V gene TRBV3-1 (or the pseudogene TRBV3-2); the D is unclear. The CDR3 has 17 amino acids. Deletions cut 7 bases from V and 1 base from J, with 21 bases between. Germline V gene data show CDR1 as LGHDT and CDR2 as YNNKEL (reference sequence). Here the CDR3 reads CASTPNWVVGRTDTQYF. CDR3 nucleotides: TGTGCCAGCACCCCGAACTGGGTAGTCGGGCGCACAGATACGCAGTATTTT.

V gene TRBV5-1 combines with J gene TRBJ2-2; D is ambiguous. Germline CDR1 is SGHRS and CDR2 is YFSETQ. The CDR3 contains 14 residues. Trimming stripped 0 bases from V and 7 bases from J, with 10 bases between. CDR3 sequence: CASSLANGHGELFF. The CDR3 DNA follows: TGCGCCAGCAGCTTGGCCAACGGTCACGGGGAGCTGTTTTTT.

The CDR3 reads CASSNRGSYGYTF. CDR3 bases: TGTGCCAGCTCAAACAGGGGCTCCTATGGCTACACCTTC. V usage is TRBV18 and J usage is TRBJ1-2; 7 positions match TRBD1. J gave up 4 bases and V 5 bases, and 4 bases lay outside the gene matches. The germline gives CDR1 KGHSH, CDR2 LQKENI. This CDR3 is 13 amino acids long.

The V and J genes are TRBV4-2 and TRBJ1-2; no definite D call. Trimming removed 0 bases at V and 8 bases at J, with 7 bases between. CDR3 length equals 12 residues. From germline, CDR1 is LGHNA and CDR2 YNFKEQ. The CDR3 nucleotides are TGTGCCAGCAGCCAAGATGAAGGGGGCTACACCTTC. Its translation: CASSQDEGGYTF.

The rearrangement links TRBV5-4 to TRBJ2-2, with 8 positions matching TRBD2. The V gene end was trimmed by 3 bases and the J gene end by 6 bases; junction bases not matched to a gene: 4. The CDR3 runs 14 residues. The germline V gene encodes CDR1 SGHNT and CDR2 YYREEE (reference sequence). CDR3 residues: CASSWGTRPGELFF. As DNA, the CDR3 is TGTGCCAGCAGCTGGGGGACTAGACCCGGGGAGCTGTTTTTT.

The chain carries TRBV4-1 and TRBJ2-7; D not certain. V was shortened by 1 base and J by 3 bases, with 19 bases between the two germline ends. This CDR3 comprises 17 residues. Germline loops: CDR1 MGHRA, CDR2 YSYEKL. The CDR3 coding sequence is TGCGCCAGCAGCCAAGGAGTAGTAGACTCCCCCCTCTACGAGCAGTACTTC. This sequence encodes CASSQGVVDSPLYEQYF.

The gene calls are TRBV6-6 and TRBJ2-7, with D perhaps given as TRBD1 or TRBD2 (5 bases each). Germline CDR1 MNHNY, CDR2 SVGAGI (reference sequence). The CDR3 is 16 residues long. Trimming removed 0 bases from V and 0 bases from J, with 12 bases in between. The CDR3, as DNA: TGTGCCAGCAGTTACTCTCGGGGCACAAGCTCCTACGAGCAGTACTTC. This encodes CASSYSRGTSSYEQYF.

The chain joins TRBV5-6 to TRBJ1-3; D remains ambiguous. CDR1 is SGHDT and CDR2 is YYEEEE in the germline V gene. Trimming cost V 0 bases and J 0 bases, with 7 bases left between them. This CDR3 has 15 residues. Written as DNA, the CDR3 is TGTGCCAGCAGCTTGGTCGGCAACTCTGGAAACACCATATATTTT. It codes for CASSLVGNSGNTIYF.

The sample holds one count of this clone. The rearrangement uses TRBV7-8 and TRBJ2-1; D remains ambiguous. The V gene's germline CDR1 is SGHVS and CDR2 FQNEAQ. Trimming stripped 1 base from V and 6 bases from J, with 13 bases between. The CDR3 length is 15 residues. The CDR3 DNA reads TGTGCCAGCAGCTTAGTGGGCCAAACCCCCAATGAGCAGTTCTTC. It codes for CASSLVGQTPNEQFF. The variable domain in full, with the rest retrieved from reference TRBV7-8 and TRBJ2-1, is GAGVSQSPRYKVAKRGQDVALRCDPISGHVSLFWYQQALGQGPEFLTYFQNEAQLDKSGLPSDRFFAERPEGSVSTLKIQRTQQEDSAVYLCASSLVGQTPNEQFFGPGTRLTVL.

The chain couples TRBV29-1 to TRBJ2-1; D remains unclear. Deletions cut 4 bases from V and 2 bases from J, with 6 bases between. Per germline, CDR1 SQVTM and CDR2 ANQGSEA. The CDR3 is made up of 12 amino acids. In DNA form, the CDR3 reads TGCAGCGTTGCTGGGCCCTACAATGAGCAGTTCTTC. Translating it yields CSVAGPYNEQFF.

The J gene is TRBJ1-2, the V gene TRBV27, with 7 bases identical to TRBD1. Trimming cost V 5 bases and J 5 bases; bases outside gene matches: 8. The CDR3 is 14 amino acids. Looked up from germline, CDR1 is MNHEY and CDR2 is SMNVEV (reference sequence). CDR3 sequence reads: CASSQLGQTYGYTF. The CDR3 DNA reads TGTGCCAGCAGTCAATTGGGACAGACTTATGGCTACACCTTC.